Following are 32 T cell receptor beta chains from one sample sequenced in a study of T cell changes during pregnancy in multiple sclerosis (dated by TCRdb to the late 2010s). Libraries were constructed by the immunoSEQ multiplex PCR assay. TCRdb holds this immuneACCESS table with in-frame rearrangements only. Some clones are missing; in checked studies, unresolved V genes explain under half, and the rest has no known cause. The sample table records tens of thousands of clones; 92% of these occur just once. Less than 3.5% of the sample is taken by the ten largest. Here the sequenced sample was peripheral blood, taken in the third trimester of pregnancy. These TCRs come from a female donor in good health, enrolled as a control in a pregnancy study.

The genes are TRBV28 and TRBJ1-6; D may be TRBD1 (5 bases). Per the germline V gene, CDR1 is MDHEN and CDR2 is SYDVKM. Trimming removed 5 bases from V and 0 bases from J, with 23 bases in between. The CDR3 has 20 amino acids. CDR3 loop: CASSPPTVNYYNSYNSPLHF. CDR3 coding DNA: TGTGCCAGCAGTCCCCCGACAGTGAATTATTATAACTCCTATAATTCACCCCTCCACTTT. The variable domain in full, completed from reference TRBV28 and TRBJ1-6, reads DVKVTQSSRYLVKRTGEKVFLECVQDMDHENMFWYRQDPGLGLRLIYFSYDVKMKEKGDIPEGYSVSREKKERFSLILESASTNQTSMYLCASSPPTVNYYNSYNSPLHFGNGTRLTVT.

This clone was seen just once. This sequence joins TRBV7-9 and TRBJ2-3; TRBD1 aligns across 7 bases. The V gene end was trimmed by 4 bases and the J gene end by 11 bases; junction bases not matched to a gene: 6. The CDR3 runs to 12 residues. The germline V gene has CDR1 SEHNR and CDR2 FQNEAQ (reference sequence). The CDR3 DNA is TGTGCCAGCAGCTCTCAAGGGGGCAAGCAGTATTTT. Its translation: CASSSQGGKQYF.

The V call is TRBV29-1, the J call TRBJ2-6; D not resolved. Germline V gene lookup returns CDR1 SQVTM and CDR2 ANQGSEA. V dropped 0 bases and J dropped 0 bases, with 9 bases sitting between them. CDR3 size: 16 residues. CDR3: CSVEEGQPSGANVLTF. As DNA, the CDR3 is TGCAGCGTTGAAGAGGGCCAGCCCTCTGGGGCCAACGTCCTGACTTTC.

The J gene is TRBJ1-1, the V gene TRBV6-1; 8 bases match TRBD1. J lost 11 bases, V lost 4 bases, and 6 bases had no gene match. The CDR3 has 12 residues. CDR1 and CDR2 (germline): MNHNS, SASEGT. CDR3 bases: TGTGCCAGCAGTGTGTATGGACAGGGTGCTTTCTTT. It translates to CASSVYGQGAFF.

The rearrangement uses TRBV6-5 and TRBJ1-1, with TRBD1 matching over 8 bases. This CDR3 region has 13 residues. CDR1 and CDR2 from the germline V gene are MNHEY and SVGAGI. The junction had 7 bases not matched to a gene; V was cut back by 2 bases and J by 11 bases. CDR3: CASSYSTDRVAFF. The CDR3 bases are TGTGCCAGCAGTTACAGCACGGACAGGGTTGCTTTCTTT.

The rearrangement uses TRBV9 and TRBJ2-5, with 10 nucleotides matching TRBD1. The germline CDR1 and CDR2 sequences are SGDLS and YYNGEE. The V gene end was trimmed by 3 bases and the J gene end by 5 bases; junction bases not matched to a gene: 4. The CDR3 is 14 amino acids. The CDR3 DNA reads TGTGCCAGCAGCGCGGACAGGGGGGGGGAGACCCAGTACTTC. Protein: CASSADRGGETQYF.

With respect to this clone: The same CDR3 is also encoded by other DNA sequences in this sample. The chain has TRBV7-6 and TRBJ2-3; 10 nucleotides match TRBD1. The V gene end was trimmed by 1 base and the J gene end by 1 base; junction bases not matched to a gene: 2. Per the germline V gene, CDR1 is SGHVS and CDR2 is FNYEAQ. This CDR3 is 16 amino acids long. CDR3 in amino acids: CASSLGGTGGTDTQYF. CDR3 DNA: TGTGCCAGCAGCTTAGGGGGGACAGGGGGCACAGATACGCAGTATTTT.

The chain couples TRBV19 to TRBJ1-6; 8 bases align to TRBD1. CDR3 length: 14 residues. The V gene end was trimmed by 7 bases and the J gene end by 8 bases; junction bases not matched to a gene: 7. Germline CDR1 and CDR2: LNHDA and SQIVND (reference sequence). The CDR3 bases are TGTGCCAGTACCCATCGGACAGGGCATTCACCCCTCCACTTT. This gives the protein CASTHRTGHSPLHF.

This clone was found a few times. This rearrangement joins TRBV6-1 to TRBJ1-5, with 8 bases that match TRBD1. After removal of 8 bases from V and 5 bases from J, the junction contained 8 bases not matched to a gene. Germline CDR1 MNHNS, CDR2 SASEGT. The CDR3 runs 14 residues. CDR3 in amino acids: CASDRPGGDQPQHF. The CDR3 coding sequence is TGTGCCAGCGACCGACCAGGGGGCGATCAGCCCCAGCATTTT.

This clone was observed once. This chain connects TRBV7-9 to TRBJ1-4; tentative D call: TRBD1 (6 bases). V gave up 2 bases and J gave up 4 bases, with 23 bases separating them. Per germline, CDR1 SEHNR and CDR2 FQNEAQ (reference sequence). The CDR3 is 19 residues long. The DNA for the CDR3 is TGTGCCAGCAGCTTATTGTCTCCAGCCAGACAGGAGTATAATGAAAAACTGTTTTTT. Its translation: CASSLLSPARQEYNEKLFF.

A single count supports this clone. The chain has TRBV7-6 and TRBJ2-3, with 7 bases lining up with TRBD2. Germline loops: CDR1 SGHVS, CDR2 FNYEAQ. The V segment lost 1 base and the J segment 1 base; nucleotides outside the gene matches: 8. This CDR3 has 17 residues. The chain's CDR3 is CASSLVGGVLGTDTQYF. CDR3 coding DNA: TGTGCCAGCAGCTTAGTGGGGGGGGTATTAGGCACAGATACGCAGTATTTT.

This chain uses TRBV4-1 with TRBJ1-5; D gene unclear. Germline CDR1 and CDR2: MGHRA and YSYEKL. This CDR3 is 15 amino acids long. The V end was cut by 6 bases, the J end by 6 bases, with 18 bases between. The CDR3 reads CASRGSWEKGQPQHF. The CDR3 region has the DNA TGCGCCAGCAGGGGGTCGTGGGAGAAGGGTCAGCCCCAGCATTTT.

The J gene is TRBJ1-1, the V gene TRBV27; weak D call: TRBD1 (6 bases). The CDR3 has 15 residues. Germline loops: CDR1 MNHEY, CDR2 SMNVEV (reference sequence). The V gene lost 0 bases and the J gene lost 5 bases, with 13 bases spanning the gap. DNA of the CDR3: TGTGCCAGCAGTTTATCGTCAGGGGCTTGGACTGAAGCTTTCTTT. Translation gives CASSLSSGAWTEAFF.

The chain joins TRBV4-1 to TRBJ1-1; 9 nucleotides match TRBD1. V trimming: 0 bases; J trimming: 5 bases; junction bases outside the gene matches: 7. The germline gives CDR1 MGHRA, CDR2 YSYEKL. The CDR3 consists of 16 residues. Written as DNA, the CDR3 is TGCGCCAGCAGCCAAGAATCCGGGACAGGGAGGACTGAAGCTTTCTTT. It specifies CASSQESGTGRTEAFF.

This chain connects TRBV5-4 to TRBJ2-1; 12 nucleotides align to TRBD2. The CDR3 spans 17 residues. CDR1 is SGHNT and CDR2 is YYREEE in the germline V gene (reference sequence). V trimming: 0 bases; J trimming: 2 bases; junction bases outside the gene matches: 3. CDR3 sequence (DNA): TGTGCCAGCAGCTTGGGACTAGCGGGGGCCGCCTACAATGAGCAGTTCTTC. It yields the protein CASSLGLAGAAYNEQFF.

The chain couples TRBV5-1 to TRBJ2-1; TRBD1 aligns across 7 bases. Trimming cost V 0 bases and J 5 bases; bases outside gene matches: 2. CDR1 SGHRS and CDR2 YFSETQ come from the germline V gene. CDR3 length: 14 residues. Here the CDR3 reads CASSLGQGHNEQFF. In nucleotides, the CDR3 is TGCGCCAGCAGCTTGGGACAGGGACACAATGAGCAGTTCTTC.

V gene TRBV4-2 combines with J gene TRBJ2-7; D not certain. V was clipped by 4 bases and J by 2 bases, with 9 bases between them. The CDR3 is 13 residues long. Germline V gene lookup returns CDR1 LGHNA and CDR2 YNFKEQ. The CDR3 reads CASSPQRAYEQYF. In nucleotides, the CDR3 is TGTGCCAGCAGCCCCCAACGCGCCTACGAGCAGTACTTC.

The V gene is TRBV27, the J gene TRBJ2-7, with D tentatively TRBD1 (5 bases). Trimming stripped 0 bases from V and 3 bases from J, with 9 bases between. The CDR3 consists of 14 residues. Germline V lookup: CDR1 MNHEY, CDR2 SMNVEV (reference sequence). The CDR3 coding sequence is TGTGCCAGCAGTTTATCGTCAGGGCTCTACGAGCAGTACTTC. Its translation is CASSLSSGLYEQYF.

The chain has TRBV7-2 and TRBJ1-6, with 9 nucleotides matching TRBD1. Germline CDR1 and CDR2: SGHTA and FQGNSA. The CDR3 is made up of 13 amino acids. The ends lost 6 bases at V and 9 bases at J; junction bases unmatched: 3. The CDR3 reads CASSWTGVSPLHF. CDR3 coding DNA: TGTGCCAGCAGTTGGACAGGGGTTTCACCCCTCCACTTT.

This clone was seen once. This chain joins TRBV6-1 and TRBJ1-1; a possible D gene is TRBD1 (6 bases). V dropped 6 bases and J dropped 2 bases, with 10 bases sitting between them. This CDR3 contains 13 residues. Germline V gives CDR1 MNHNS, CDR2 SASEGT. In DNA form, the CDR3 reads TGTGCCAGCAGCCCGGGACACAACACTGAAGCTTTCTTT. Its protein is CASSPGHNTEAFF.

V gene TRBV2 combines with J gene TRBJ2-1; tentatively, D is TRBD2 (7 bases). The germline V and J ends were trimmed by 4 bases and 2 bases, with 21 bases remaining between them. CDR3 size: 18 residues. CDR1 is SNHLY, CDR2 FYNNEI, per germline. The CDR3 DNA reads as TGTGCCAGCAGTGGAAGTATAGCGTGGGGGGGCCCCTACAATGAGCAGTTCTTC. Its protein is CASSGSIAWGGPYNEQFF.

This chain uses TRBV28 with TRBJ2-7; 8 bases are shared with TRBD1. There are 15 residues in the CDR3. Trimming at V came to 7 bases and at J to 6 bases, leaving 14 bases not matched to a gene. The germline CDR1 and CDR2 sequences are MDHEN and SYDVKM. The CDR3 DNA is TGTGCCAGCACCCCCATGACAGGGGCCCCTGGCGAGCAGTACTTC. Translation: CASTPMTGAPGEQYF.

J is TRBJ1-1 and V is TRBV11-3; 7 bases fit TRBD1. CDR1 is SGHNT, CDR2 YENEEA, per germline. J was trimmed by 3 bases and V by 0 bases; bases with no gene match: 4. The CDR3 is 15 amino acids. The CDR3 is CASSLDAGGHTEAFF. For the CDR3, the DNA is TGTGCCAGCAGCTTAGATGCAGGGGGTCACACTGAAGCTTTCTTT.

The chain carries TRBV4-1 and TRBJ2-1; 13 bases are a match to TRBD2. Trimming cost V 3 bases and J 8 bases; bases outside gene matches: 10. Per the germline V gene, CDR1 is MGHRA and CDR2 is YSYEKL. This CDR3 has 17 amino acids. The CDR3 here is CASSHLTSGGPGDEQFF. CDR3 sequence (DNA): TGCGCCAGCAGCCACCTGACTAGCGGGGGGCCTGGGGATGAGCAGTTCTTC.

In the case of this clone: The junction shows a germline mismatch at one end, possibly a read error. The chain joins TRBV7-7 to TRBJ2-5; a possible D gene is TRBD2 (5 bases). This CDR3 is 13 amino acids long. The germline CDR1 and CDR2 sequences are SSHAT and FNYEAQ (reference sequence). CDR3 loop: CASSLGERETQYF. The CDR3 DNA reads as TGTGCTAGCAGCTTGGGAGAAAGGGAGACCCAGTACTTC.

Written as DNA, the CDR3 is TGTGCCAGCAGCTTAGCGCGGGCTAGCGGGAGGGTCTACAATGAGCAGTTCTTC. This encodes CASSLARASGRVYNEQFF. The rearrangement uses TRBV11-1 and TRBJ2-1, with 12 bases fitting TRBD2. Germline V CDR1 and CDR2: SGHAT, FQDESV (reference sequence). With V trimmed by 0 bases and J by 3 bases, 6 bases remained unmatched. This CDR3 has 18 amino acids. Variable domain in full (rest from reference TRBV11-1 and TRBJ2-1): EAEVAQSPRYKITEKSQAVAFWCDPISGHATLYWYRQILGQGPELLVQFQDESVVDDSQLPKDRFSAERLKGVDSTLKIQPAELGDSAMYLCASSLARASGRVYNEQFFGPGTRLTVL.

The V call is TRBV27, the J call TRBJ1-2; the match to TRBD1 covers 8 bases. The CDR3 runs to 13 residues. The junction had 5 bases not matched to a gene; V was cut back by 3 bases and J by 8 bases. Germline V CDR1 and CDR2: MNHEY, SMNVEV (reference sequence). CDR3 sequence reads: CASSFRTGQGYTF. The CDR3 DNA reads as TGTGCCAGCAGTTTCCGGACAGGGCAGGGCTACACCTTC.

The CDR3 loop reads CASGISGRAADTQYF. In nucleotides, the CDR3 is TGTGCCAGCGGCATCAGCGGGAGGGCCGCAGATACGCAGTATTTT. This chain uses TRBV9 with TRBJ2-3; 10 nucleotides match TRBD2. Germline V gene sequence: CDR1 SGDLS, CDR2 YYNGEE. The CDR3 length is 15 residues. Trimming at V came to 7 bases and at J to 4 bases, leaving 9 bases not matched to a gene.

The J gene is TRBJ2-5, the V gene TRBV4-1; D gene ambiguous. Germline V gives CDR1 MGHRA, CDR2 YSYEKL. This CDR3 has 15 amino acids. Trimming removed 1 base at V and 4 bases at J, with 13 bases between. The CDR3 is CASSQGVGRIETQYF. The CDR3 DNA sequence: TGCGCCAGCAGCCAAGGGGTTGGGCGAATAGAGACCCAGTACTTC.

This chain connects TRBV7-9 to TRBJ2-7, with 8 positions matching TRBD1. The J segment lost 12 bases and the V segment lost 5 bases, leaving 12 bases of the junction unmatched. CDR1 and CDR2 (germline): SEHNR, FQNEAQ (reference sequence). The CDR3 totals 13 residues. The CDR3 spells CASSMDRAFGTYF. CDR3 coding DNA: TGTGCCAGCAGCATGGACAGGGCCTTCGGGACGTACTTC.

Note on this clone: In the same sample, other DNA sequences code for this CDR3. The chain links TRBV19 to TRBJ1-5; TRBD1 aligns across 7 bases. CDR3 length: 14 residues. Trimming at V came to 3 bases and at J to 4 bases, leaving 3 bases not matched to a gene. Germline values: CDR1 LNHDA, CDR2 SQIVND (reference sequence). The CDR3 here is CASSIGTANQPQHF. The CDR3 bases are TGTGCCAGTAGTATCGGGACAGCTAATCAGCCCCAGCATTTT.

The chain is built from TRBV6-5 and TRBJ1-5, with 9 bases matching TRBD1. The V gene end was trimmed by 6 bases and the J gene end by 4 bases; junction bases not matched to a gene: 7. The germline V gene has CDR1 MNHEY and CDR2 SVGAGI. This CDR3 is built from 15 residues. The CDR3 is CASSPGQGINQPQHF. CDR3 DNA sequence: TGTGCCAGCAGCCCGGGACAGGGTATAAATCAGCCCCAGCATTTT.